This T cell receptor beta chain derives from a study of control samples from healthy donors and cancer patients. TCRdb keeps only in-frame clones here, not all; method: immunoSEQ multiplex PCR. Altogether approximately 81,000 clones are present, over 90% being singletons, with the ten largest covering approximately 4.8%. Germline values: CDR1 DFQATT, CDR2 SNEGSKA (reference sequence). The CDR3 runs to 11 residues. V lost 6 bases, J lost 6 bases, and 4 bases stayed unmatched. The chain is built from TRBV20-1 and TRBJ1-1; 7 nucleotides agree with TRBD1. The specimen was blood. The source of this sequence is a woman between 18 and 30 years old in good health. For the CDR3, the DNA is TGCAGTGCCCCCGACAGGGCTGAAGCTTTCTTT. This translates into CSAPDRAEAFF.